This T cell receptor beta chain came from a study of cytomegalovirus exposure and HLA in healthy donors. The CDR3 extends over 13 amino acids. Trimming shortened V by 5 bases and J by 7 bases, and 10 bases separated the two germline ends. The germline gives CDR1 SGHNT, CDR2 YYREEE (reference sequence). The PCR had 60 Vbeta and 13 Jbeta primers. Using immunoSEQ multiplex PCR, the repertoire was profiled, and TCRdb retains in-frame clones only, with some absent. The table includes more than 85,000 clones, about three quarters detected once. This clone has more than one count but fewer than ten. Its antigen is unidentified. Study conclusions and caveats: For TCR beta chains, V- and J-gene trimming was later linked to a missense DCLRE1C variant. A further, later analysis showed that HLA-associated TCR beta chains (compared with equally common others) were more clonally expanded. The listing of 150 to 200 TCR beta chains classed them as cytomegalovirus-associated.

The chain carries TRBV5-4 and TRBJ1-6, with D possibly matching TRBD1 (6 bases). The origin of this receptor is a male donor in good health and CMV-seronegative. Sample: PBMCs. CDR3 protein: CASSTGNNSPLHF. CDR3 nucleotides: TGTGCCAGCAGTACAGGGAACAATTCACCCCTCCACTTT.